This is a list of T cell receptor beta chains from one sample in a study of blood T cell repertoires in COVID-19. TCRdb's table, derived via immunoSEQ multiplex PCR, lists solely in-frame clones and lacks some. The table records around 180,000 clones, roughly 79% of them present only once. The sequenced sample consisted of peripheral blood. These receptors originate from a woman older than 75 with COVID-19, enrolled during active disease. Both conserved end residues are part of each CDR3. A D gene is named only where the DNA matches it firmly. Some rows have no size entry. The others give once, few or many, or a class for an expanded clone.

.	TRBJ2-2	.	TRBV15	CATSSPGDPNTGELFF	TGTGCCACCAGCAGTCCGGGAGACCCGAACACCGGGGAGCTGTTTTTT
.	TRBJ2-3	TRBD1	TRBV3-1/TRBV3-2	CASSQDLADRSTTDTQYF	TGTGCCAGCAGCCAAGATCTTGCGGACAGGAGTACCACAGATACGCAGTATTTT
.	TRBJ2-5	.	TRBV2	CASNGLGMEATQYF	TGTGCCAGCAATGGTTTGGGAATGGAGGCGACCCAGTACTTC
.	TRBJ2-7	.	TRBV3-1/TRBV3-2	CASSRTDTSYEQYF	TGTGCCAGCAGCCGTACGGACACATCCTACGAGCAGTACTTC
.	TRBJ2-2	TRBD2	TRBV3-1/TRBV3-2	CASTVGGAAGELFF	TGTGCCAGCACTGTCGGGGGGGCCGCCGGGGAGCTGTTTTTT
once	TRBJ2-1	TRBD2	TRBV5-1	CASSTGLAGSFYNEQFF	TGCGCCAGCAGCACGGGACTAGCGGGGAGTTTTTACAATGAGCAGTTCTTC
.	TRBJ1-1	.	TRBV7-2	CASSGRTGGTEAFF	TGTGCCAGCAGCGGAAGAACGGGGGGCACTGAAGCTTTCTTT
few	TRBJ1-3	.	TRBV7-6	CASSLSPRQVVGNTIYF	TGTGCCAGCAGCTTATCCCCCCGACAGGTGGTAGGCAACACCATATATTTT
.	TRBJ1-3	.	TRBV4-3	CASSQDLLQGPGNTIYF	TGCGCCAGCAGCCAAGACTTACTACAGGGACCCGGAAACACCATATATTTT
once	TRBJ2-2	.	TRBV18	CASSPPQGPNTGELFF	TGTGCCAGCTCACCTCCGCAGGGCCCGAACACCGGGGAGCTGTTTTTT
few	TRBJ1-3	.	TRBV12-2	CAPRGGSGNTIYF	TGTGCACCCCGAGGGGGATCCGGAAACACCATATATTTT
few	TRBJ2-1	.	TRBV18	CASSQQGYNEQFF	TGTGCCAGCTCACAGCAGGGGTACAATGAGCAGTTCTTC
.	TRBJ2-1	.	TRBV24-1	CATLRGAGNEQFF	TGTGCCACCCTTCGGGGGGCCGGTAATGAGCAGTTCTTC
.	TRBJ2-2	.	TRBV3-1/TRBV3-2	CASSQGSGNTGELFF	TGTGCCAGCAGCCAAGGCAGCGGGAACACCGGGGAGCTGTTTTTT
.	TRBJ2-2	TRBD1	TRBV7-8	CASSLGEGARTGELFF	TGTGCCAGCAGTCTAGGAGAGGGGGCGCGGACCGGGGAGCTGTTTTTT
few	TRBJ1-2	TRBD1	TRBV7-8	CASSGRGQGVDYGYTF	TGTGCCAGCAGCGGCCGGGGACAGGGAGTTGACTATGGCTACACCTTC